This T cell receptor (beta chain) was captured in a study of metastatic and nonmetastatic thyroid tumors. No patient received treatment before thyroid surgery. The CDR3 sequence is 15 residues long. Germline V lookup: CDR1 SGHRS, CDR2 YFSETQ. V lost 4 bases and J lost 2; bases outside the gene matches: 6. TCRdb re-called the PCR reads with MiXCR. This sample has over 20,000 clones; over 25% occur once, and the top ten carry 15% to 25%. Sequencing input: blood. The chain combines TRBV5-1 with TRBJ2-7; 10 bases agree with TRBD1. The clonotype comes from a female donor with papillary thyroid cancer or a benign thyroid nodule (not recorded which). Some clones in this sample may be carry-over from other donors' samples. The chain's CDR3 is CASSVDRGRTYEQYF. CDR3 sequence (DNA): TGCGCCAGCAGCGTCGACAGGGGGCGAACCTACGAGCAGTACTTC.